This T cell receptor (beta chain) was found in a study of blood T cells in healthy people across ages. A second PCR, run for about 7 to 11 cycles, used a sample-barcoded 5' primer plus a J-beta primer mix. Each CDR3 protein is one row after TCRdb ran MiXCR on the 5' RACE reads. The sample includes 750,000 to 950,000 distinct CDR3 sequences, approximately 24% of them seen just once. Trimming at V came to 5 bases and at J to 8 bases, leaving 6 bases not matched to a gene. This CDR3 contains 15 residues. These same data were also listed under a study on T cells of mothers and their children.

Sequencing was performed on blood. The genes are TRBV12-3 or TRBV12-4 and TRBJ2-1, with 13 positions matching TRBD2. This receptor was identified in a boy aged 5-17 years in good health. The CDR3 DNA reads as TGTGCCAGCAGTCCTACTAGCGGGGGGGCCTATGAGCAGTTCTTC. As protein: CASSPTSGGAYEQFF.